Here is one T cell receptor beta chain with its context. Its cognate antigen is unknown. The sample comes from a study of blood T cells in healthy people across ages. Study in general: Template switching caught about one barcoded beta molecule for each two T cells.

Study findings and constraints: Observed TCR beta diversity per million T cells went down as age went up. This fall followed a roughly linear course with age. Higher diversity, along with more naive CD4+ cells, distinguished long-lived donors from aged donors.

Through a sample-barcoded 5' primer and a J-beta primer mix, a second PCR was run for roughly 7 to 12 cycles. The yield of each sample was at least 2.5 million CDR3-containing paired-end reads. From the 5' RACE reads, TCRdb called clonotypes with MiXCR, one entry per CDR3 protein. Of about 1,600,000 distinct CDR3 sequences listed, about 40% were seen once; the top ten hold roughly 7.7%. Germline V CDR1 and CDR2: SNHLY, FYNNEI. Trimming stripped 11 bases from V and 7 bases from J, with 12 bases between. There are 11 residues in the CDR3. The sequence came from a woman between 18 and 30 years old in good health. Sequencing used blood. The chain uses TRBV2 and TRBJ2-1; a possible D gene is TRBD2 (5 bases). The CDR3 DNA reads TGTGCCTTCTGGACTGAGAATGAGCAGTTCTTC. This encodes CAFWTENEQFF.